This T cell receptor (beta chain) stems from a study of T-cell memory formation after mild COVID-19. In the study overall: Clusters of TCRs were largely donor specific.

In its sample, this clonotype was seen a few times. What it binds is unknown. Germline-derived CDR1 and CDR2 are MNHNS and SASEGT. Trimming stripped 2 bases from V and 6 bases from J, with 4 bases between. This CDR3 contains 12 residues. General study results and limits: A second wave of clones peaked on day 37, and their SARS-CoV-2 specificity went unconfirmed. Whereas later expanders leaned CD4+, clones contracting day 15 to 85 showed a balanced CD4/CD8 makeup.

TCRdb re-called the 5' RACE reads with MiXCR, one entry per CDR3 protein. The sample consists of roughly 250,000 distinct CDR3 sequences, approximately 16% of them appearing once. The chain joins TRBV6-1 to TRBJ2-2, with D unclear. Sequencing was done on a sample of PBMCs or a T cell subset sorted from them (not recorded which). This receptor was taken from a young man who had mild COVID-19 (a few samples of this study predate the infection). Cell type and time point are not known. CDR3 in amino acids: CASSEYAGELFF. The CDR3 DNA reads TGTGCCAGCAGTGAATATGCCGGGGAGCTGTTTTTT.